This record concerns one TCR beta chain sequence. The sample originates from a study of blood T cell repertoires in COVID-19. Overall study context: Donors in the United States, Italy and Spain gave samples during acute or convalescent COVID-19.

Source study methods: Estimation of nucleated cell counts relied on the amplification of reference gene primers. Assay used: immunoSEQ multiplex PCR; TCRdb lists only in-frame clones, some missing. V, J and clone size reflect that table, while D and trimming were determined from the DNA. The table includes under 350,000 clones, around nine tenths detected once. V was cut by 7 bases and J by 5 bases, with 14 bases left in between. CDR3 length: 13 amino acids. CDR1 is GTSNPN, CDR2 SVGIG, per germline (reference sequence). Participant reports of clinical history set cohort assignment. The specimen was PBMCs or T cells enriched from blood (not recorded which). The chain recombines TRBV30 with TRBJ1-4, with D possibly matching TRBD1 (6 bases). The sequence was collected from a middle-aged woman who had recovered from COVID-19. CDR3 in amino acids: CAFQGGGNEKLFF. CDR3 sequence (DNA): TGTGCCTTCCAAGGGGGTGGAAATGAAAAACTGTTTTTT. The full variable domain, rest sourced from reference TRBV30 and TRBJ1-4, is SQTIHQWPATLVQPVGSPLSLECTVEGTSNPNLYWYRQAAGRGLQLLFYSVGIGQISSEVPQNLSASRPQDRQFILSSKKLLLSDSGFYLCAFQGGGNEKLFFGSGTQLSVL.